Below, 29 T cell receptor beta chains from the same sample are listed, as sequenced in a study. TCRdb processed the RT-PCR reads anew with MiXCR; each CDR3 protein has one entry. The sample holds fewer than 800,000 distinct CDR3 sequences, over 12% seen once. The sample taken for sequencing was memory CD4+ T cells from blood. Receptor source: a female donor in good health, serving as a healthy control.

This clonotype came up a few times. The genes are TRBV6-2 or TRBV6-3 and TRBJ1-3; 8 nucleotides align to TRBD1. The CDR3 spans 16 residues. With 4 bases clipped from V and 4 bases from J, the junction kept 9 bases outside the gene matches. Germline CDR1 and CDR2: MNHEY and SVGEGT. This CDR3 reads CASSSPRTGRGNTIYF. CDR3 sequence (DNA): TGTGCCAGCAGTTCTCCTCGGACAGGGAGAGGAAACACCATATATTTT.

This clonotype has more than one count but fewer than ten. The CDR3 protein is CSADSLAGGPSVQFF. The CDR3 DNA reads as TGCAGTGCAGACAGTCTAGCGGGGGGCCCTAGCGTGCAGTTCTTC. The rearrangement links TRBV20-1 to TRBJ2-1, with 11 bases lining up with TRBD2. V lost 6 bases and J lost 12; bases outside the gene matches: 16. This CDR3 comprises 15 residues. The germline CDR1 and CDR2 sequences are DFQATT and SNEGSKA (reference sequence).

This clonotype has only a few counts. The gene calls are TRBV30 and TRBJ2-2; no clear D gene. The V and J ends lost 2 bases and 7 bases respectively, with 8 bases between them. This CDR3 is 12 amino acids long. The germline V gene encodes CDR1 GTSNPN and CDR2 SVGIG (reference sequence). In DNA, the CDR3 is TGTGCCTGGAGTCCCCCATACGGGGAGCTGTTTTTT. Translating it yields CAWSPPYGELFF.

Only a few counts were recorded for this clonotype. The gene calls are TRBV7-3 and TRBJ2-2; 7 nucleotides line up with TRBD2. Trimming at V came to 5 bases and at J to 8 bases, leaving 11 bases not matched to a gene. CDR3 length: 15 residues. Germline CDR1 and CDR2: SGHTA and FQGTGA. CDR3 coding DNA: TGTGCCAGCAGCATGGCAGCGGGACTGGGGGGGGAGCTGTTTTTT. It specifies CASSMAAGLGGELFF.

This clonotype has ten or more counts. This rearrangement joins TRBV7-2 to TRBJ2-1; D unclear. The CDR3 is 12 residues long. Trimming stripped 6 bases from V and 3 bases from J, with 6 bases between. Germline lookup yields CDR1 SGHTA and CDR2 FQGNSA. In DNA form, the CDR3 reads TGTGCCAGCAGTCCCGACTACAATGAGCAGTTCTTC. Residues: CASSPDYNEQFF.

This clonotype turned up a few times. The chain is built from TRBV20-1 and TRBJ2-2; D remains ambiguous. The CDR3 has 11 residues. Trimming removed 6 bases from V and 5 bases from J, with 7 bases in between. Germline V gene lookup returns CDR1 DFQATT and CDR2 SNEGSKA (reference sequence). The CDR3 sequence is CSADITGELFF. The CDR3 region has the DNA TGCAGTGCCGATATTACCGGGGAGCTGTTTTTT.

The rearrangement joins TRBV4-3 to TRBJ1-3, with 8 bases that match TRBD1. V gave up 0 bases and J gave up 4 bases; unmatched junction bases: 11. This CDR3 region has 18 residues. The germline CDR1 and CDR2 sequences are LGHNA and YSLEER. The CDR3 DNA sequence: TGCGCCAGCAGCCAAGATTTCTTTTCAGGGGGCGCGGGAAACACCATATATTTT. Protein: CASSQDFFSGGAGNTIYF.

This clonotype has only a few counts. This chain connects TRBV12-3 or TRBV12-4 to TRBJ1-6; D perhaps matches TRBD1 (6 bases). Trimming took off 6 bases at V and 10 bases at J, with 16 bases between the two ends. This CDR3 region has 14 residues. The CDR3 nucleotides read TGTGCCAGCAGCCTCGAGGGGGTAAGGTCACCCCTCCACTTT. Protein: CASSLEGVRSPLHF.

The chain has TRBV20-1 and TRBJ2-7; 8 nucleotides line up with TRBD2. The germline gives CDR1 DFQATT, CDR2 SNEGSKA (reference sequence). This CDR3 is built from 14 residues. With 2 bases clipped from V and 3 bases from J, the junction kept 6 bases outside the gene matches. This CDR3 is CSARFAGGNYEQYF. The CDR3 region has the DNA TGCAGTGCTAGATTCGCGGGGGGTAACTACGAGCAGTACTTC.

The V and J genes are TRBV28 and TRBJ2-7; D ambiguous. Germline CDR1 and CDR2: MDHEN and SYDVKM. Trimming took 7 bases from V and 4 from J, leaving 17 bases between them. CDR3 size: 14 residues. CDR3 coding DNA: TGTGCCAGCACCCCTGTAGCAAGGTCATACGAGCAGTACTTC. Encoded protein: CASTPVARSYEQYF. The entire variable domain, with the rest obtained from reference TRBV28 and TRBJ2-7, is as follows: DVKVTQSSRYLVKRTGEKVFLECVQDMDHENMFWYRQDPGLGLRLIYFSYDVKMKEKGDIPEGYSVSREKKERFSLILESASTNQTSMYLCASTPVARSYEQYFGPGTRLTVT.

The J gene is TRBJ2-4, the V gene TRBV12-3 or TRBV12-4, with D unresolved. Trimming took 6 bases from V and 7 from J, leaving 13 bases between them. The CDR3 extends over 13 amino acids. The CDR3 bases are TGTGCCAGCAGCTCAACCATTGAGAACATTCAGTACTTC. This sequence encodes CASSSTIENIQYF.

The chain combines TRBV5-1 with TRBJ2-3, with TRBD2 matching over 7 bases. The CDR3 extends over 16 amino acids. The ends lost 4 bases at V and 2 bases at J; junction bases unmatched: 10. Looked up from germline, CDR1 is SGHRS and CDR2 is YFSETQ. The CDR3: CASSGPSGAHTDTQYF. In DNA, the CDR3 is TGCGCCAGCAGCGGACCGAGCGGGGCCCACACAGATACGCAGTATTTT.

The gene calls are TRBV7-3 and TRBJ2-3; D may match TRBD1 or TRBD2 (5 bases each). The germline V and J ends were trimmed by 5 bases and 1 base, with 19 bases remaining between them. The CDR3 runs to 17 residues. CDR1 is SGHTA and CDR2 is FQGTGA in the germline V gene. The CDR3 sequence is CASSPHGGDGGTDTQYF. The CDR3 nucleotides are TGTGCCAGCAGCCCCCATGGTGGGGACGGGGGCACAGATACGCAGTATTTT. The entire variable domain, with the rest obtained from reference TRBV7-3 and TRBJ2-3, is as follows: GAGVSQTPSNKVTEKGKYVELRCDPISGHTALYWYRQSLGQGPEFLIYFQGTGAADDSGLPNDRFFAVRPEGSVSTLKIQRTERGDSAVYLCASSPHGGDGGTDTQYFGPGTRLTVL.

The chain has TRBV5-1 and TRBJ2-3, with 7 bases lining up with TRBD2. The J segment lost 1 base and the V segment lost 5 bases, leaving 4 bases of the junction unmatched. There are 14 residues in the CDR3. The germline CDR1 and CDR2 sequences are SGHRS and YFSETQ. CDR3 loop: CASRAAGGTDTQYF. For the CDR3, the DNA is TGCGCCAGCAGGGCCGCGGGGGGCACAGATACGCAGTATTTT.

The V call is TRBV6-2 or TRBV6-3, the J call TRBJ2-7; 9 nucleotides line up with TRBD2. Per germline, CDR1 MNHEY and CDR2 SVGEGT. This CDR3 spans 15 amino acids. J gave up 0 bases and V 4 bases, and 4 bases lay outside the gene matches. The CDR3 here is CASSSGLARSYEQYF. The CDR3 DNA follows: TGTGCCAGCAGTTCCGGACTAGCGCGCTCCTACGAGCAGTACTTC.

This chain connects TRBV11-2 to TRBJ1-1; 8 bases match TRBD1. The V gene end was trimmed by 4 bases and the J gene end by 10 bases; junction bases not matched to a gene: 14. Germline-derived CDR1 and CDR2 are SGHAT and FQNNGV. This CDR3 is 15 amino acids long. The DNA of the CDR3 is TGTGCCAGCAGCTCAGGAGGAACAGGGGGGAGGCGAGCTTTCTTT. Amino acids: CASSSGGTGGRRAFF.

There are a few counts of this clonotype. The chain is built from TRBV19 and TRBJ2-1, with TRBD1 identical over 7 bases. V lost 5 bases, J lost 1 base, and 5 bases stayed unmatched. The CDR3 sequence is 15 residues long. Germline-derived CDR1 and CDR2 are LNHDA and SQIVND (reference sequence). CDR3 loop: CASSDRAFSYNEQFF. In DNA, the CDR3 is TGTGCCAGTAGTGACAGGGCGTTTTCCTACAATGAGCAGTTCTTC.

The chain employs TRBV6-5 and TRBJ2-1; 15 nucleotides align to TRBD2. Germline V gene sequence: CDR1 MNHEY, CDR2 SVGAGI. The V and J ends lost 6 bases and 10 bases, in that order; junction bases with no gene match: 4. There are 14 residues in the CDR3. The CDR3 sequence is CASRVGLAGGEQFF. CDR3 bases: TGTGCCAGCAGGGTCGGACTAGCGGGGGGGGAGCAGTTCTTC.

The rearrangement joins TRBV15 to TRBJ2-1; TRBD2 agrees at 9 bases. Germline V gene sequence: CDR1 LNHNV, CDR2 YYDKDF (reference sequence). V gave up 1 base and J gave up 6 bases; unmatched junction bases: 4. This CDR3 is built from 15 residues. CDR3 bases: TGTGCCACCAGCAGAGTTAGCGGGAGCGTCAATGAGCAGTTCTTC. Residues: CATSRVSGSVNEQFF.

This clonotype was detected a few times. The CDR3 coding sequence is TGTGCCAGCAGCCAGCAACAGGGGGTTTACTATGGTGACTACACCTTC. Its translation is CASSQQQGVYYGDYTF. The V call is TRBV14, the J call TRBJ1-2; 8 nucleotides agree with TRBD1. This CDR3 has 16 amino acids. Trimming took 3 bases from V and 10 from J; bases not matched to a gene: 16. Per the germline V gene, CDR1 is SGHDN and CDR2 is FVKESK. The full variable domain, in which reference TRBV14 and TRBJ1-2 provide the parts outside the CDR3, is EAGVTQFPSHSVIEKGQTVTLRCDPISGHDNLYWYRRVMGKEIKFLLHFVKESKQDESGMPNNRFLAERTGGTYSTLKVQPAELEDSGVYFCASSQQQGVYYGDYTFGSGTRLTVV.

Notes on this clonotype: This clone may be a read error of a much larger clone one base away. The V and J genes are TRBV20-1 and TRBJ2-2; 10 bases are shared with TRBD2. CDR1 is DFQATT and CDR2 is SNEGSKA in the germline V gene (reference sequence). The CDR3 sequence is 18 residues long. J was trimmed by 4 bases and V by 0 bases; bases with no gene match: 11. This chain's CDR3 is CSARDQKAGTSATGELFF. The CDR3 DNA is TGCAGTGCTAGAGACCAGAAAGCCGGGACTAGCGCCACCGGGGAGCTGTTTTTT.

The chain links TRBV10-3 to TRBJ1-2; TRBD1 agrees at 7 bases. Germline CDR1 and CDR2: ENHRY and SYGVKD. The CDR3 loop spans 12 amino acids. V shed 10 bases and J 7 bases; nucleotides not matched to a gene: 9. In DNA form, the CDR3 reads TGTGCCAGCCACCGGGACAGAGGTGGCTACACCTTC. Translated: CASHRDRGGYTF.

V usage is TRBV5-6 and J usage is TRBJ1-6, with D perhaps TRBD1 (5 bases). The CDR3 is 14 amino acids. V was trimmed by 0 bases and J by 8 bases, leaving 9 bases between them. CDR1 is SGHDT and CDR2 is YYEEEE in the germline V gene. CDR3 DNA sequence: TGTGCCAGCAGCTTGGGACAGCCCCATTCACCCCTCCACTTT. Translating it yields CASSLGQPHSPLHF.

The V call is TRBV12-3 or TRBV12-4, the J call TRBJ2-1, with 8 nucleotides matching TRBD1. Trimming cost V 6 bases and J 3 bases; bases outside gene matches: 7. This CDR3 has 15 residues. The DNA for the CDR3 is TGTGCCAGCAGCCAACAGGGGGGAGGCTACAATGAGCAGTTCTTC. It translates to CASSQQGGGYNEQFF.

Many counts were recorded for this clonotype. This chain links TRBV5-4 with TRBJ2-1; D ambiguous. Germline CDR1 SGHNT, CDR2 YYREEE (reference sequence). There are 11 residues in the CDR3. V lost 0 bases, J lost 15 bases, and 10 bases lay in between. This CDR3 reads CASSLDGLWFF. For the CDR3, the DNA is TGTGCCAGCAGCTTGGACGGCCTATGGTTCTTC.

This clonotype turned up a few times. The V and J genes are TRBV5-4 and TRBJ1-1; TRBD1 might be the D (5 bases). The germline V gene encodes CDR1 SGHNT and CDR2 YYREEE (reference sequence). The CDR3 is made up of 15 amino acids. Trimming left V 0 bases short and J 1 base short, with 10 bases between. CDR3 nucleotides: TGTGCCAGCAGCTTGGACAGGTTTTCGAACACTGAAGCTTTCTTT. Encoded protein: CASSLDRFSNTEAFF.

This clonotype was seen only a few times. The V and J genes are TRBV28 and TRBJ1-5; 7 positions match TRBD1. The CDR3 is 16 residues long. CDR1 is MDHEN, CDR2 SYDVKM, per germline. Trimming at V came to 6 bases and at J to 5 bases, leaving 13 bases not matched to a gene. CDR3 region: CASRSDRAGYDQPQHF. As DNA, the CDR3 is TGTGCCAGCAGGTCAGACAGGGCGGGATACGATCAGCCCCAGCATTTT.

This chain uses TRBV6-2 or TRBV6-3 with TRBJ1-4; 9 bases are shared with TRBD1. The J segment lost 7 bases and the V segment lost 6 bases, leaving 6 bases of the junction unmatched. In germline, CDR1 is MNHEY, CDR2 SVGEGT. This CDR3 spans 14 amino acids. CDR3 bases: TGTGCCAGCAGAAGACAGGGGGTACGTGAAAAACTGTTTTTT. The encoded protein is CASRRQGVREKLFF.

This rearrangement joins TRBV30 to TRBJ2-1, with 13 positions matching TRBD2. In germline, CDR1 is GTSNPN, CDR2 SVGIG (reference sequence). This CDR3 region has 15 residues. The V and J ends lost 2 bases and 7 bases, in that order; junction bases with no gene match: 5. CDR3 loop: CAWSRLAGGGNEQFF. The CDR3 region has the DNA TGTGCCTGGAGTCGACTAGCGGGAGGAGGGAATGAGCAGTTCTTC.